This T cell receptor beta chain was identified in a study of cytomegalovirus exposure and HLA in healthy donors. Trimming shortened V by 3 bases and J by 7 bases, and 16 bases separated the two germline ends. CDR3 length: 14 residues. Germline CDR1 reads SQVTM; CDR2 reads ANQGSEA. 60 Vbeta and 13 Jbeta primers were used in PCR. Assay used: immunoSEQ multiplex PCR; TCRdb lists only in-frame clones, some missing. Among 80,000 to 95,000 clones, 78% were seen once, and the ten largest hold 5.5% to 7%. The J gene is TRBJ2-1, the V gene TRBV29-1; D is possibly TRBD2 (6 bases). The TCR was taken from a man aged 18 to 29 in good health and CMV-seropositive. The sequenced material came from PBMCs. CDR3 in DNA: TGCAGCGTTGAGGGTCTAGCGATGACTAATGAGCAGTTCTTC. Its translation is CSVEGLAMTNEQFF.